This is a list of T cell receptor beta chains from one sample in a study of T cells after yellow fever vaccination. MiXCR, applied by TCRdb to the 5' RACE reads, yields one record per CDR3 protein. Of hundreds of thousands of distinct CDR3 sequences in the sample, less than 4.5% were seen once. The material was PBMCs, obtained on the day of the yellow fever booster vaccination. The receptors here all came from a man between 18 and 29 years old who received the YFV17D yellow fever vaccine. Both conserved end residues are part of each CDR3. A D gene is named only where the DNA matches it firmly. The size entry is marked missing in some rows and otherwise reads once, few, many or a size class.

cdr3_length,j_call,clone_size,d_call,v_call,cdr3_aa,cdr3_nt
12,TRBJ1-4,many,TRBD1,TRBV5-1,CAPHRGIEKLFF,TGCGCCCCTCACAGGGGAATTGAAAAACTGTTTTTT
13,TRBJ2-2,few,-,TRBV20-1,CSATDPDTGELFF,TGCAGTGCTACAGACCCAGACACCGGGGAGCTGTTTTTT
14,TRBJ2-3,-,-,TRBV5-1,CASSLGSHGDTQYF,TGCGCCAGCAGCTTGGGATCTCATGGGGATACGCAGTATTTT
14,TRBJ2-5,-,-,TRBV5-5,CASSARVQVGTQYF,TGTGCCAGCAGCGCGCGGGTACAAGTAGGGACCCAGTACTTC
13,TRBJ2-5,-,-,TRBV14,CASSRSQVWSQYF,TGTGCCAGCAGCCGAAGTCAAGTCTGGTCCCAGTACTTC
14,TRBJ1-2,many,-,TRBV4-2,CASSQEGPNYGYTF,TGTGCCAGCAGCCAAGAGGGGCCTAACTATGGCTACACCTTC
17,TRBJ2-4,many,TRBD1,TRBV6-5,CASTKSGGQFWENIQYF,TGTGCCAGCACCAAGAGTGGGGGACAGTTTTGGGAAAACATTCAGTACTTC
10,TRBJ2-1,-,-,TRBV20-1,CSAGGKEQVF,TGCAGTGCGGGGGGCAAGGAGCAGGTCTTC
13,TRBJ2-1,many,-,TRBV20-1,CSARSPTDNEQFF,TGCAGTGCTAGAAGCCCGACAGACAATGAGCAGTTCTTC
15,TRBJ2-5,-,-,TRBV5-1,CASSLVRGGQETQYF,TGCGCCAGCAGCTTGGTACGGGGAGGCCAAGAGACCCAGTACTTC
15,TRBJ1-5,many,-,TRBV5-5,CASSLEGPSRQPQHF,TGTGCCAGCAGCTTGGAAGGGCCGTCTCGACAGCCCCAGCATTTT
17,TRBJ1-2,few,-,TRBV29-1,CSVEGPGRDGTHYGYTF,TGCAGCGTTGAGGGCCCTGGCCGGGACGGAACTCACTATGGCTACACCTTC
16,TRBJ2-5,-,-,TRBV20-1,CSARDLAGEGRETQYF,TGCAGTGCTAGAGATCTGGCAGGGGAGGGCCGGGAGACCCAGTACTTC
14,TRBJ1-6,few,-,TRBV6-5,CASSYSGTNSPLHF,TGTGCCAGCAGTTACTCAGGGACCAATTCACCCCTCCACTTT
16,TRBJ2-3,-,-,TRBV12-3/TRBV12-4,CASSFRWLTVKDTQYF,TGTGCCAGCAGTTTTAGGTGGCTTACGGTGAAAGATACGCAGTATTTT
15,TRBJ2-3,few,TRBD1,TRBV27,CASSSGTGGADTQYF,TGTGCCAGCAGTAGCGGGACAGGGGGCGCAGATACGCAGTATTTT
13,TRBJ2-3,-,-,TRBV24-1,CATTAVGTDTQYF,TGTGCCACCACGGCGGTCGGCACAGATACGCAGTATTTT
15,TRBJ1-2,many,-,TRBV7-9,CASSFGTPNGYGYTF,TGTGCCAGCAGCTTCGGGACACCGAACGGCTATGGCTACACCTTC
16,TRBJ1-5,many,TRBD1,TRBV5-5,CASSLARDRANQPQHF,TGTGCCAGCAGCTTGGCTCGGGACAGGGCCAATCAGCCCCAGCATTTT
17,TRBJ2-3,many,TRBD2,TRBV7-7,CATPGLAGGPGTDTQYF,TGTGCCACTCCGGGACTAGCGGGGGGGCCTGGGACAGATACGCAGTATTTT
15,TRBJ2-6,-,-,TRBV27,CASSFTVSGANVLTF,TGTGCCAGCAGTTTCACGGTCTCTGGGGCCAACGTCCTGACTTTC
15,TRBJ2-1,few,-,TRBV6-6,CASRLSTGRVNEQFF,TGTGCCAGCAGGCTCTCGACAGGAAGGGTGAATGAGCAGTTCTTC
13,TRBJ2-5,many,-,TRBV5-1,CASSLDLQGTQYF,TGCGCCAGCAGCTTGGACCTGCAGGGGACCCAGTACTTC
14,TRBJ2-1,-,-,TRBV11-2,CASRVQGHYNEQFF,TGTGCCAGCAGGGTCCAGGGCCACTACAATGAGCAGTTCTTC
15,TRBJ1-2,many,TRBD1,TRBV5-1,CASRRPGTDVQGYTF,TGCGCCAGCAGACGGCCTGGGACAGACGTTCAGGGCTACACCTTC
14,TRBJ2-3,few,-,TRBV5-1,CASSLAQPTDTQYF,TGCGCCAGCAGCTTGGCGCAACCCACAGATACGCAGTATTTT
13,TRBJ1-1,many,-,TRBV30,CAWSFGAYTEAFF,TGTGCCTGGAGTTTTGGGGCCTACACTGAAGCTTTCTTT
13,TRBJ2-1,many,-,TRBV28,CASSLLVGHSLLF,TGTGCCAGCAGTTTATTGGTGGGACACTCTCTTCTCTTC
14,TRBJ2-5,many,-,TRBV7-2,CASSLESARETQYF,TGTGCCAGCAGCTTAGAGTCAGCTCGGGAGACCCAGTACTTC
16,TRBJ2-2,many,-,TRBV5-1,CASSLVERGPTGELFF,TGCGCCAGCAGCTTGGTAGAACGGGGGCCCACCGGGGAGCTGTTTTTT
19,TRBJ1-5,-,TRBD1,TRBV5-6,CASSLGQGATRISNQPQHF,TGTGCCAGCAGCTTGGGACAGGGGGCCACTAGGATTAGCAATCAGCCCCAGCATTTT
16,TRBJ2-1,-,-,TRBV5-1,CASSLGPGSGGAEQFF,TGCGCCAGCAGCTTGGGTCCGGGTAGCGGCGGCGCTGAGCAGTTCTTC
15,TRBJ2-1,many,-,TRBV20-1,CSALPPGSVYNEQFF,TGCAGTGCTCTGCCGCCAGGGTCAGTGTACAATGAGCAGTTCTTC
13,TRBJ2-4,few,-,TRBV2,CASSAGQINIQYF,TGTGCCAGCAGCGCCGGACAAATAAACATTCAGTACTTC
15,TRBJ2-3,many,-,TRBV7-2,CASSKLAGFSDTQYF,TGTGCCAGCAGCAAACTAGCCGGGTTTTCAGATACGCAGTATTTT
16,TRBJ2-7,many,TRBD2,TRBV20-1,CSARGLAGQSSYEQYF,TGCAGTGCTAGAGGACTAGCGGGACAATCCTCCTACGAGCAGTACTTC
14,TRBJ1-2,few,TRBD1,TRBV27,CASSLPGTGGGYTF,TGTGCCAGCAGTTTACCCGGGACAGGCGGGGGCTACACCTTC
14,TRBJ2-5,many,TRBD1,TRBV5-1,CASSLRQGQETQYF,TGCGCCAGCAGCTTAAGACAGGGACAAGAGACCCAGTACTTC
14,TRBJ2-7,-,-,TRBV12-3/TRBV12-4,CASSWYGGEYEQYF,TGTGCCAGCAGTTGGTATGGAGGGGAGTACGAGCAGTACTTC
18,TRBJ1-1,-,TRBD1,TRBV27,CASRGQGAGRGWNTEAFF,TGTGCCAGCAGGGGACAGGGGGCGGGGAGGGGATGGAACACTGAAGCTTTCTTT
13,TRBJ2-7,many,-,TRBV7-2,CASSSKMSYEQYF,TGTGCCAGCAGCTCCAAGATGTCCTACGAGCAGTACTTC
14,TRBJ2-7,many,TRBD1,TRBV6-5,CASSSPGQGNEQYF,TGTGCCAGCAGTTCCCCGGGACAGGGAAACGAGCAGTACTTC
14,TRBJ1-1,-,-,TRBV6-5,CASSYANSGTEAFF,TGTGCCAGCAGTTACGCAAACTCGGGCACTGAAGCTTTCTTT
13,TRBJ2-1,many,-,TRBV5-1,CASSGPGSNEQFF,TGCGCCAGCAGCGGTCCGGGGTCCAATGAGCAGTTCTTC
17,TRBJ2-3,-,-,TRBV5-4,CASSGSPARGSTDTQYF,TGTGCCAGCAGCGGGAGCCCGGCCCGGGGGAGCACAGATACGCAGTATTTT
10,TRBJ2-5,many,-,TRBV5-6,CASGQEFQYF,TGTGCCAGCGGACAAGAGTTCCAGTACTTC
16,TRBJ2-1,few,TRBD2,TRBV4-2,CASSRLSGGAYNEQFF,TGTGCCAGCAGCCGCCTGAGCGGGGGGGCTTACAATGAGCAGTTCTTC
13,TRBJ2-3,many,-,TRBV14,CASSLSGGDTQYF,TGTGCCAGCAGTTTGTCAGGAGGAGATACGCAGTATTTT
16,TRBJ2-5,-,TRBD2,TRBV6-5,CASSRTPTSGAETQYF,TGTGCCAGCAGTCGAACCCCGACTAGCGGGGCTGAGACCCAGTACTTC
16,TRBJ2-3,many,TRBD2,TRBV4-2,CASSQGPAGGQDTQYF,TGTGCCAGCAGCCAAGGGCCAGCGGGGGGGCAAGATACGCAGTATTTT
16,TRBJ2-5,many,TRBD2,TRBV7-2,CASSLGLAGAGETQYF,TGTGCCAGCAGCTTAGGTCTAGCGGGGGCCGGAGAGACCCAGTACTTC
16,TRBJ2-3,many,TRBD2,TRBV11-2,CASSSSGTSGPDTQYF,TGTGCCAGCAGCTCATCCGGGACTAGCGGCCCAGATACGCAGTATTTT
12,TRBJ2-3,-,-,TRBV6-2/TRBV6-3,CASSSPSDTQYF,TGTGCCAGCAGTTCCCCCTCAGATACGCAGTATTTT
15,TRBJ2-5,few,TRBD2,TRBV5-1,CASQEGTTPKETQYF,TGCGCCAGCCAAGAGGGGACTACTCCAAAAGAGACCCAGTACTTC
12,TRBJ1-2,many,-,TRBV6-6,CASLVGERGYTF,TGTGCCAGCCTAGTCGGGGAGAGGGGCTACACCTTC
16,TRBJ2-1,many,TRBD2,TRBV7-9,CASSFKRTSSYNEQFF,TGTGCCAGCAGCTTCAAACGGACTAGCTCCTACAATGAGCAGTTCTTC
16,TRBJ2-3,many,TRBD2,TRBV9,CASSVSSGVIADTQYF,TGTGCCAGCAGCGTCTCTAGCGGGGTAATAGCAGATACGCAGTATTTT
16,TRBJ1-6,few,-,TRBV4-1,CASSQVFLGLNSPLHF,TGCGCCAGCAGCCAAGTGTTCCTGGGCCTCAATTCACCCCTCCACTTT
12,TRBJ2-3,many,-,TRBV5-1,CASSLLSDTQYF,TGCGCCAGCAGCTTGCTCTCAGATACGCAGTATTTT